Here is one TCR beta chain with its context. Its ends do not fully match the called genes, so a read error is possible. TCRdb independently ran MiXCR on the 5' RACE reads; one entry per CDR3 protein. Of under 65,000 distinct CDR3 sequences listed, less than 25% are singletons. Cells sorted as Tregs were CD4+, CD25+ and CD127-/low. This CDR3 comprises 15 residues. Looked up from germline, CDR1 is SGHNT and CDR2 is YENEEA. The V call is TRBV11-3, the J call TRBJ1-1, with a weak D call TRBD1 (6 bases). The clonotype comes from a female donor with breast cancer. The sequenced material came from tumor-infiltrating Tregs sorted from the breast tumor. The CDR3 sequence is CASSHRRGLNTEALF. The CDR3 DNA is TGTGCCAGCAGCCACAGACGGGGGCTGAACACTGAAGCACTCTTT.